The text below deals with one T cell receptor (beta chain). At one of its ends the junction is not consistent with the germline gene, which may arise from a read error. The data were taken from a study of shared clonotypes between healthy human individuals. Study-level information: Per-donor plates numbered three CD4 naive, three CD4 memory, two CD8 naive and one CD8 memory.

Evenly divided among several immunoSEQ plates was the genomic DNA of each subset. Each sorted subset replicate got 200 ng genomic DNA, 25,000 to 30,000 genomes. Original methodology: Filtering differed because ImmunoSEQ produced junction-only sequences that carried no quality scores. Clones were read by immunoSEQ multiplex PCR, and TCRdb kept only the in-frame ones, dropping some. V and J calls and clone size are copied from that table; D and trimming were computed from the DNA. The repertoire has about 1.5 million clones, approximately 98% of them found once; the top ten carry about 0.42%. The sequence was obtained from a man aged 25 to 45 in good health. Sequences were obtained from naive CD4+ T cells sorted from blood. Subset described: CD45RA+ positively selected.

The CDR3 loop is CVSSRGTSTDTQYF. The CDR3 DNA follows: TGTGTCAGCAGCCGAGGTACTAGCACAGATACGCAGTATTTT. The rearrangement uses TRBV6-6 and TRBJ2-3; D gene uncertain. CDR3 size: 14 residues. The germline V gene has CDR1 MNHNY and CDR2 SVGAGI (reference sequence).